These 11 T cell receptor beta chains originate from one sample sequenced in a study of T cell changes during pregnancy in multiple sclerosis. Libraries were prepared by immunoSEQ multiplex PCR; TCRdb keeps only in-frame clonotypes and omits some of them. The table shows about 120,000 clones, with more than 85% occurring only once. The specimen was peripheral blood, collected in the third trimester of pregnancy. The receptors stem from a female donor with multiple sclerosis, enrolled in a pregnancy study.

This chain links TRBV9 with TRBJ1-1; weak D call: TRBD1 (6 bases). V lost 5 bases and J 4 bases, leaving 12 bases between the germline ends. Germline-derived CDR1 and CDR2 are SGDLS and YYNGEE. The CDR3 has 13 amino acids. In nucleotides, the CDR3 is TGTGCCAGCAGTCTTGGGGGGGCCACTGAAGCTTTCTTT. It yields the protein CASSLGGATEAFF.

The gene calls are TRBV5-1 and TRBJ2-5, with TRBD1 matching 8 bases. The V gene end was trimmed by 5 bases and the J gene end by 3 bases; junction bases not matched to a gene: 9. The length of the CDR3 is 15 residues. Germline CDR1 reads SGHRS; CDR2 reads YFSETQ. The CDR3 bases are TGCGCCAGCAGACAACTGACAGGGGTTGAAGAGACCCAGTACTTC. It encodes CASRQLTGVEETQYF.

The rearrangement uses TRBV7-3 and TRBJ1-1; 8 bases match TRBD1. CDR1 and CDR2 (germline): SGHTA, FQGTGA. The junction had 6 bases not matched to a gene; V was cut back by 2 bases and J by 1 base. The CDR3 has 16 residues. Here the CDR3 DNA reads TGTGCCAGCAGCTTATGGGGAGACAGGGGGAACACTGAAGCTTTCTTT. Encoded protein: CASSLWGDRGNTEAFF.

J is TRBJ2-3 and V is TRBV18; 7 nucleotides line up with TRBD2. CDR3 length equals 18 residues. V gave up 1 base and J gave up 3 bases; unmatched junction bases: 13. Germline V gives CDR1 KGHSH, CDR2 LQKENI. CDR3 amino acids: CASSPLPGSGKGTDTQYF. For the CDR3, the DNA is TGTGCCAGCTCACCACTCCCTGGGAGCGGGAAAGGAACAGATACGCAGTATTTT.

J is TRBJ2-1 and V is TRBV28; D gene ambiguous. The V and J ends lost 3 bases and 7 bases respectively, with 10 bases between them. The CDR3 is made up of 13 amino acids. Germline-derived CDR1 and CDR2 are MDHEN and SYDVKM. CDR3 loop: CASSFRLGNEQFF. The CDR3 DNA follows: TGTGCCAGCAGTTTTAGACTGGGTAATGAGCAGTTCTTC.

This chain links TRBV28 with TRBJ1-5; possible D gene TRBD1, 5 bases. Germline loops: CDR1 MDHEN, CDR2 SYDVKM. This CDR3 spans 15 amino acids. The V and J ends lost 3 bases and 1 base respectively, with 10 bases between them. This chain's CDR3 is CASSFGGQSNQPQHF. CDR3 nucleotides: TGTGCCAGCAGTTTCGGGGGTCAGAGCAATCAGCCCCAGCATTTT.

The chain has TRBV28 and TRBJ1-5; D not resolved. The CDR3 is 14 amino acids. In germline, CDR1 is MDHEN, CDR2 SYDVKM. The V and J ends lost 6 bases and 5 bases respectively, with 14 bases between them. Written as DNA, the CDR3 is TGTGCCAGCAGCCCTGTCCCGTTTCATCAGCCCCAGCATTTT. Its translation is CASSPVPFHQPQHF.

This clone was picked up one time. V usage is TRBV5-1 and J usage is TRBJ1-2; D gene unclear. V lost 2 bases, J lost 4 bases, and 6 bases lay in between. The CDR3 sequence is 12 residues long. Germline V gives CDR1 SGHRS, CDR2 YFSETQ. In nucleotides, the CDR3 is TGCGCCAGCAGCTTCTACTTCTATGGCTACACCTTC. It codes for CASSFYFYGYTF.

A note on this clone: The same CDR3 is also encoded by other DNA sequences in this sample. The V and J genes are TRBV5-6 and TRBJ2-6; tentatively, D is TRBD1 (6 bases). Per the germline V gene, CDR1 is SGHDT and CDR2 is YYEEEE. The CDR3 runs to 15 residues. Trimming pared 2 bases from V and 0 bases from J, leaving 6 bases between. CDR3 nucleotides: TGTGCCAGCAGCTTACAGGGCTCTGGGGCCAACGTCCTGACTTTC. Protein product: CASSLQGSGANVLTF.

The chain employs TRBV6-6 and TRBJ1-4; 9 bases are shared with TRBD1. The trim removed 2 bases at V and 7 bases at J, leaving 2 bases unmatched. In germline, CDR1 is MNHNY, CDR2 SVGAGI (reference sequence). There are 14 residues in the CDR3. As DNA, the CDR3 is TGTGCCAGCAGTTACCGGGACAGGGTTGAAAAACTGTTTTTT. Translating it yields CASSYRDRVEKLFF.

CDR3 amino acids: CASTPQGPRPQHF. CDR3 nucleotide sequence: TGTGCCAGCACCCCCCAGGGGCCTAGGCCCCAGCATTTT. This chain uses TRBV6-1 with TRBJ1-5, with D perhaps matching TRBD1 (6 bases). Germline V CDR1 and CDR2: MNHNS, SASEGT. The CDR3 loop spans 13 amino acids. Trimming shortened V by 7 bases and J by 9 bases, and 16 bases separated the two germline ends.